The 3 T cell receptor beta chains below come from one sample, sequenced in a study of T cells in localized non-small cell lung cancer. The assay was immunoSEQ multiplex PCR, and TCRdb's table has in-frame clones only and misses some. This sample has roughly 960 clones; 27% occur once, and the top ten carry 30% to 40%. The material was normal lung tissue next to the tumor, obtained before any cancer treatment. Source of these receptors: a woman between 40 and 69 years old with stage III lung adenocarcinoma.

In its sample, this clone ranks as medium-sized. CDR3 sequence: CASRPAGRTDTQYF. The CDR3 bases are TGTGCCAGCCGTCCTGCAGGGCGCACAGATACGCAGTATTTT. The chain couples TRBV9 to TRBJ2-3, with TRBD1 as a possible D gene (5 bases). Germline loops: CDR1 SGDLS, CDR2 YYNGEE. The CDR3 is made up of 14 amino acids. Trimming stripped 7 bases from V and 1 base from J, with 13 bases between.

The chain couples TRBV5-1 to TRBJ1-5; D remains ambiguous. Looked up from germline, CDR1 is SGHRS and CDR2 is YFSETQ. V lost 0 bases to trimming and J lost 2 bases, with 9 bases between them. CDR3 size: 15 residues. The CDR3 DNA follows: TGCGCCAGCAGCTTGGATGGCCAGGGCAATCAGCCCCAGCATTTT. This gives the protein CASSLDGQGNQPQHF.

The J gene is TRBJ1-6, the V gene TRBV19, with 12 bases matching TRBD1. CDR1 LNHDA and CDR2 SQIVND come from the germline V gene (reference sequence). This CDR3 comprises 14 residues. V lost 3 bases and J lost 10; bases outside the gene matches: 1. The CDR3 reads CASSMGQGASPLHF. The DNA for the CDR3 is TGTGCCAGTAGTATGGGACAGGGGGCCTCACCCCTCCACTTT.